This entry is about one TCR beta chain. Its antigen remains unidentified. The authors ran a second PCR of roughly 6 to 11 cycles using a sample-barcoded 5' primer and a J-beta primer mix. MiXCR, run by TCRdb on the 5' RACE reads, gives a single entry per CDR3 protein. Of roughly 790,000 distinct CDR3 sequences in the sample, roughly 44% were seen once. These data originate in a study of blood T cells in healthy people across ages. CDR1 is SGHRS, CDR2 YFSETQ, per germline. The length of the CDR3 is 15 residues. Between the trimmed V and J ends, which lost 4 bases and 4 bases, there was a span of 17 bases. The study's findings and limits: More naive CD4+ cells and higher diversity marked long-lived donors relative to aged donors.

Sequences were obtained from blood. The receptor was isolated from a woman aged 55-69 years in good health. The V call is TRBV5-1, the J call TRBJ1-2; D possibly corresponds to TRBD1 (6 bases). The DNA of the CDR3 is TGCGCCAGCAGCCATAACAGGGTAAACAGCTATGGCTACACCTTC. Translation: CASSHNRVNSYGYTF. The full variable domain, rest sourced from reference TRBV5-1 and TRBJ1-2, is KAGVTQTPRYLIKTRGQQVTLSCSPISGHRSVSWYQQTPGQGLQFLFEYFSETQRNKGNFPGRFSGRQFSNSRSEMNVSTLELGDSALYLCASSHNRVNSYGYTFGSGTRLTVV.